This section outlines one T cell receptor beta chain sequence together with its context. The target of this receptor is not known. No much larger clone exists at a distance of one base, and base qualities are not known. Library creation used the immunoSEQ multiplex PCR assay. TCRdb's version of the immuneACCESS table is confined to in-frame rearrangements and falls short of the full clone set. An unresolved V gene accounts for under half of the shortfall where checked; the remainder is of unknown origin. For this sample the table gives tens of thousands of clones, of which 90% to 95% were detected only once. 1.8% of the sample is taken by the ten largest. The record originates from a study of T cell changes during pregnancy in multiple sclerosis (dated by TCRdb to between 2018 and 2020). Regarding the complete study: Changes in the T cell repertoire over the course of pregnancy were examined in this study in women with multiple sclerosis.

Sequenced material: peripheral blood, taken after pregnancy. This receptor was taken from a female donor with multiple sclerosis, enrolled in a pregnancy study.

CDR3 reads: CASSDFGTGGDSGANVLTF. DNA sequence: TGTGCCAGCAGTGATTTTGGCACGGGAGGAGATTCTGGGGCCAACGTCCTGACTTTC. Recombination connected TRBV2 to TRBJ2-6; 7 central nucleotides agree with TRBD2. According to the germline V gene, CDR1 reads SNHLY and CDR2 reads FYNNEI. The germline V and J ends show losses of 3 bases and 1 base respectively, and no gene match explains 12 bases of the junction. The CDR3 measures 19 amino acids from cysteine to phenylalanine. Only the CDR3 part of the read is kept: 57 bases, read in frame from the first base. The reference TRBV2 and TRBJ2-6 proteins fill in what lies around the CDR3, so the full variable domain reads EPEVTQTPSHQVTQMGQEVILRCVPISNHLYFYWYRQILGQKVEFLVSFYNNEISEKSEIFDDQFSVERPDGSNFTLKIRSTKLEDSAMYFCASSDFGTGGDSGANVLTFGAGSRLTVL.